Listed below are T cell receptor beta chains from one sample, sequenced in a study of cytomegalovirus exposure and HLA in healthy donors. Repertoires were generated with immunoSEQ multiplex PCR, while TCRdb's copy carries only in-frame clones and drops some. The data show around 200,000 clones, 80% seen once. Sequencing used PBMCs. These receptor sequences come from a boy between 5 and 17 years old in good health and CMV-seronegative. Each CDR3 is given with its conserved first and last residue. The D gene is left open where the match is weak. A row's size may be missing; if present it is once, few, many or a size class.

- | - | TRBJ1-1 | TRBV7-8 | CASSLEPGWSTEAFF | TGTGCCAGCAGCTTAGAACCGGGGTGGAGCACTGAAGCTTTCTTT
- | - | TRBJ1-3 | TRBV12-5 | CASGTGNTIYF | TGTGCTAGTGGGACAGGAAACACCATATATTTT
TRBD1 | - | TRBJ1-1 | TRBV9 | CASSVGQGAEAFF | TGTGCCAGCAGCGTAGGGCAGGGGGCTGAAGCTTTCTTT
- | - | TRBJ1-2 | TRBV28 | CASRLLTQQGYLHGYTF | TGTGCCAGCAGACTTCTCACTCAACAGGGATATCTCCACGGCTACACCTTC
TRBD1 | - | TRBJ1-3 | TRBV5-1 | CASSLDGTGTGNTIYF | TGCGCCAGCAGCTTGGATGGGACAGGGACCGGAAACACCATATATTTT
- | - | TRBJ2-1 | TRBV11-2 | CASSPTTILQFF | TGTGCCAGCAGCCCCACGACTATCCTCCAGTTCTTC
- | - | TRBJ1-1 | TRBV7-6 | CASSLRGGTEAFF | TGTGCCAGCAGCTTACGGGGAGGCACTGAAGCTTTCTTT
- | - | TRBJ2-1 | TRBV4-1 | CASSQGHHNEQFF | TGCGCCAGCAGCCAAGGGCACCACAATGAGCAGTTCTTC
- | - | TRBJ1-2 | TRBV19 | CASKQDTPGYTF | TGTGCCAGTAAGCAGGACACTCCTGGCTACACCTTC
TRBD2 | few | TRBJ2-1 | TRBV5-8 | CASSLAVAGAYNEQFF | TGTGCCAGCAGCTTGGCCGTAGCGGGGGCCTACAATGAGCAGTTCTTC
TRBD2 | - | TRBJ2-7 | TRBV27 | CASSSQAGTRIYEQYF | TGTGCCAGCAGTTCCCAAGCCGGGACTAGAATCTACGAGCAGTACTTC
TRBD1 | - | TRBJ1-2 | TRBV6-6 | CASSRPGQGDYGYTF | TGTGCCAGCAGCAGGCCGGGACAGGGGGACTATGGCTACACCTTC
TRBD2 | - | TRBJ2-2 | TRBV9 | CASSVQGGWGGELFF | TGTGCCAGCAGCGTCCAGGGAGGGTGGGGCGGGGAGCTGTTTTTT
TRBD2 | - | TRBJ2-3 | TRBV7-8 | CASSLARLAGGTDTQYF | TGTGCCAGCAGCTTGGCTAGGCTAGCGGGGGGTACAGATACGCAGTATTTT
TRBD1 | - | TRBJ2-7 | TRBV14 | CASSQLETGNPYEQYF | TGTGCCAGCAGCCAGCTAGAGACAGGGAACCCCTACGAGCAGTACTTC
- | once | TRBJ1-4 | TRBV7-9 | CASSPQIEKLFF | TGTGCCAGCAGCCCCCAGATTGAAAAACTGTTTTTT
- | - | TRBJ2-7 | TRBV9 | CASSVGESSYEQYF | TGTGCCAGCAGCGTAGGTGAGTCCTCCTACGAGCAGTACTTC
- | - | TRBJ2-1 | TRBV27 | CASSLRPLLGSNYNEQFF | TGTGCCAGCAGTTTAAGACCGCTACTGGGCTCGAATTACAATGAGCAGTTCTTC
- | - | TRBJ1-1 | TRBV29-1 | CSAIVQGQAFF | TGCAGCGCCATAGTCCAGGGGCAGGCTTTCTTT
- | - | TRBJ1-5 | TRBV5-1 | CASSLEPGYINQPQHF | TGCGCCAGCAGCTTGGAACCGGGATACATTAATCAGCCCCAGCATTTT
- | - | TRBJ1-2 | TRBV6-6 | CATTRRTAYGYTF | TGTGCCACCACGCGGCGGACAGCCTATGGCTACACCTTC
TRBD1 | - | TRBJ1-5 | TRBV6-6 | CASSSTGLQPQHF | TGTGCCAGCAGTTCGACAGGGTTACAGCCCCAGCATTTT
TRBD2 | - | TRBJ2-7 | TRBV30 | CAWTSGGEQYF | TGTGCCTGGACTAGCGGGGGCGAGCAGTACTTC
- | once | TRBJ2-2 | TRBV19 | CASSIPQDTGELFF | TGTGCCAGTAGTATCCCCCAGGACACCGGGGAGCTGTTTTTT
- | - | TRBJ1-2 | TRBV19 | CASSRLDLGYTF | TGTGCCAGTAGCCGCCTAGACCTCGGCTACACCTTC
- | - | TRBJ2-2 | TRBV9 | CASSVGAVANTGELFF | TGTGCCAGCAGCGTAGGTGCGGTCGCGAACACCGGGGAGCTGTTTTTT